The 2 T cell receptor beta chains presented below share a single source sample, sequenced in a study of regulatory T cells in long-lasting Graves disease (TCRdb year 2021). The sample's time point, from its label and the paper: persistent/refractory GD, antithyroid drugs over 5 years with positive TRAb. For both TCR sequencing and RNA sequencing, RNA was extracted from PBMCs using TRIzol. Libraries were prepared through multiplex PCR. TCRdb records Illumina HiSeq 4000 as the sequencer. To build TCR beta libraries, CDR3 regions were amplified by Arm-PCR using iRepertoire HTBI primers. The raw public data were reprocessed by TCRdb itself: fastp quality trimming at Q25, MiXCR clonotype calling, in-frame beta chains only. Rows with a matching CDR3 protein are joined into one entry that keeps the most common DNA and genes. Present in this sample are 390,000 or so distinct CDR3 sequences, roughly 23% of which were seen just once. Approximately 28% of the sample lies in the top ten.

This specimen was peripheral blood mononuclear cells (PBMCs), taken when the disease was refractory, from a patient treated with antithyroid drugs. These receptors all come from a woman in her thirties or forties with Graves disease. Donor details come from another sample of the same person, matched by shared clones.

This clonotype occurred a few times. The V and J genes are TRBV5-6 and TRBJ2-5, with 12 bases aligning to TRBD2. This CDR3 region has 16 residues. Germline V lookup: CDR1 SGHDT, CDR2 YYEEEE. V was clipped by 4 bases and J by 0 bases; unmatched bases: 4. The CDR3 DNA reads TGTGCCAGCAGCGCTGCTAGCGGGAGGGACCAAGAGACCCAGTACTTC. Protein: CASSAASGRDQETQYF. The entire variable domain, with the rest obtained from reference TRBV5-6 and TRBJ2-5, is as follows: DAGVTQSPTHLIKTRGQQVTLRCSPKSGHDTVSWYQQALGQGPQFIFQYYEEEERQRGNFPDRFSGHQFPNYSSELNVNALLLGDSALYLCASSAASGRDQETQYFGPGTRLLVL.

Points on this clonotype: A single base separates this from a much larger clone, so it may be a read error. J is TRBJ1-5 and V is TRBV10-3, with D uncertain. Germline CDR1 ENHRY, CDR2 SYGVKD. The CDR3 consists of 18 residues. V lost 3 bases, J lost 11 bases, and 29 bases lay in between. The CDR3 here is CAISDLPMDPTDGKAQHF. CDR3 bases: TGTGCCATCAGTGATCTCCCGATGGACCCCACTGACGGTAAGGCCCAGCATTTT.